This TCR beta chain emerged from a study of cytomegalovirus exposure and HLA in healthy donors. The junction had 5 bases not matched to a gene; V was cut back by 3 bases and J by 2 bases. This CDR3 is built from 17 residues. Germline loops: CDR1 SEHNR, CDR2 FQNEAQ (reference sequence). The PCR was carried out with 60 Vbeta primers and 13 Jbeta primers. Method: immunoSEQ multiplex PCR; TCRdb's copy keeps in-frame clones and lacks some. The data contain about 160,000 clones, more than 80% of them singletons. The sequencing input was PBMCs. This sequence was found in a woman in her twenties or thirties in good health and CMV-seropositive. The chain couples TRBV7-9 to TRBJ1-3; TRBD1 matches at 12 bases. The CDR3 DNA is TGTGCCAGCAGCTTGGGACAGGGGGCGGGCCCTGGAAACACCATATATTTT. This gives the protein CASSLGQGAGPGNTIYF.